This T cell receptor beta chain stems from a study of blood T cell repertoires in COVID-19. Data came from immunoSEQ multiplex PCR; TCRdb stores just in-frame clones and leaves some out. This table has around 190,000 clones, around 87% appearing once. V was clipped by 7 bases and J by 4 bases, with 14 bases between them. Germline V lookup: CDR1 ENHRY, CDR2 SYGVKD. CDR3 length equals 14 residues. The TCR comes from a woman between 35 and 50 years old in a cohort exposed to, infected with or recovered from COVID-19 (not recorded which). The specimen sequenced was PBMCs or T cells enriched from blood (not recorded which). This chain connects TRBV10-3 to TRBJ2-1, with a possible D match to TRBD1 (6 bases). The CDR3 coding sequence is TGTGCCATCACCCTCCGGGACACTTACAATGAGCAGTTCTTC. Protein: CAITLRDTYNEQFF.